This entry concerns a single T cell receptor (beta chain). This clone's antigen is unknown. Base qualities were left out, and no much larger clone turns up one base away. Using the deep immunoSEQ assay, multiplex PCR amplified TCR CDR3 regions from genomic DNA. Extracted genomic DNA from each cell subset was distributed evenly across all wells of several immunoSEQ 96-well plates, and each plate was treated as a replicate. For sorted subsets, 150 to 200 ng genomic DNA, equal to tens of thousands of T cell genomes, was loaded into each replicate PCR. Purified libraries were quantified with a Qubit 3.0 fluorometer, sized on a Bioanalyzer 2100, and re-quantified with the KAPA Library Quantification kit. Every immunoSEQ 96-well plate was sequenced on a dedicated single-read 150-cycle Illumina NextSeq 550 flow cell. In the source study's methods: The immunoSEQ output contained only junctional sequences without quality scores, so filtering could not match that applied to full-length reads. Sequences were annotated with PyIR, a Python wrapper for IgBLAST v1.9, using IMGT germline references to assign V/J genes and CDR3. Reads were filtered out if the reads had weak V/J assignments (E-value above 1e-6), no CDR3, stop codons, out-of-frame junctions, or ambiguous translated residues. V3J clonotypes were defined by identical inferred V gene, J gene, and CDR3 amino acid sequence. Percentage overlap between repertoires was computed as shared unique clonotypes divided by the size of the smaller repertoire. Repertoire richness was assessed with RTK rarefaction, the Chao1 estimator, and Recon v2.1 estimates of unobserved clonotypes. Generation probabilities for all TCRbeta clonotypes obtained by the gDNA method from several donors were computed using OLGA. The clones in this table, taken by TCRdb from immuneACCESS, are in-frame only. Not every clone is retained; where verified, under half of the shortfall comes from an unresolved V gene, and the cause of the rest is unknown. V, J and clone size derive from that table, while D and trimming were established from the DNA sequence. For this sample there are 2 million to 2.5 million clones; around 95% appear just once. In total, the top ten clones hold approximately 0.13% of the sample.

These data are taken from a study of shared clonotypes between healthy human individuals (dated by TCRdb to the early 2020s). Regarding the research as a whole: The cohort included a few men and a couple of women between 18 and 49 years of age. Blood TCR repertoires of roughly five healthy adults were deeply sequenced to estimate repertoire size and the extent of clonotype sharing between individuals. Per donor, leukapheresis produced somewhere between about 0.9 and 9.5 billion PBMCs. To increase sequencing depth and limit assay-specific biases, different laboratories used diverse techniques to prepare libraries and sequence TCR repertoires. For each donor, CD4 naive and CD4 memory were each run on three plates, CD8 naive on two plates, and CD8 memory on one plate.

The paper as a whole reports these results and caveats: Even with the large sequencing depth, rarefaction of the sorted-subset datasets indicated that sequencing was incomplete. Clonotypes shared by all four sorted-subset donors showed higher generation probabilities than non-shared clonotypes. Larger estimated clonotype richness was generally found for naive subsets than for memory subsets. Based on pairwise subsampling, the degree of clonotype sharing among donors was expected to be affected by sequencing depth. When several donors were compared, the shared fraction of clonotypes was about 5.5% for naive CD4, less than 4% for naive CD8, roughly 2.5% for memory CD4, and 0.35% to 0.5% for memory CD8. The small number of donors limited the genetic and exposure-history diversity represented. Only blood was sampled, and tissue TCR repertoires likely differ from those in blood.

The donors were healthy, HIV-negative adults with no recently reported acute infections or vaccinations. All donors were Caucasian adults living in Nashville, Tennessee, USA. Magnetic negative selection was used to enrich CD4+ T cells, after which naive cells were positively selected on CD45RA and the negative fraction became the memory subset. Blood was obtained by leukapheresis, after which PBMCs were separated by Ficoll-Histopaque density gradient centrifugation and cryopreserved in liquid nitrogen vapor phase. Analytical flow cytometry was used to check the purity and quantity of every magnetically sorted T cell population. From each sorted fraction, genomic DNA was isolated and quantified by UV absorbance on a Nanodrop 2000c. The junction carries 8 bases between V and J, which are trimmed by 1 base and 1 base respectively. The CDR3 measures 14 amino acids from cysteine to phenylalanine. The entry retains the CDR3 DNA only, 42 bases that are in frame from base 1. As encoded in the germline V gene, CDR1 is SGHRS while CDR2 is YFSETQ.

The V and J segments used are TRBV5-1 and TRBJ2-5, with no D gene named confidently. What was sequenced was naive CD4+ T cells sorted from blood. What this sample's cell subset or site label stands for: CD45RA+ positively selected. The clonotype was recovered from a man aged 18 to 30 in good health. The CDR3 in this case is CASSLSSVQETQYF. The DNA reads TGCGCCAGCAGCTTGTCGTCAGTCCAAGAGACCCAGTACTTC.